The rows below give T cell receptor beta chains drawn from one sample of a study of blood T cells in healthy people across ages. TCRdb re-derived calls from the 5' RACE reads in MiXCR, one entry per CDR3 protein. This table holds about 640,000 distinct CDR3 sequences, about 53% found once. Sequencing was carried out using blood. The receptor set was obtained from a man between 60 and 75 years old in good health. The CDR3 runs from the conserved cysteine through the conserved F or W. Each record gives: clone size, D gene, CDR3 length, J gene, V gene, CDR3 DNA, CDR3 protein. D genes are given only for firm matches. Not all rows give a size; the values are once, few, many and, for expanded clones, a class.

clone_size: few
d_call: TRBD2
cdr3_length: 14
j_call: TRBJ2-3
v_call: TRBV20-1
cdr3_nt: TGCAGTGCCCCGGGACTAGAACGCACAGATACGCAGTATTTT
cdr3_aa: CSAPGLERTDTQYF

clone_size: once
d_call: NA
cdr3_length: 16
j_call: TRBJ2-7
v_call: TRBV3-1
cdr3_nt: TGTGCCAGCAGCCAAGATCTGGGACCCAGCTCCTACGAGCAGTACTTC
cdr3_aa: CASSQDLGPSSYEQYF

clone_size: NA
d_call: TRBD1
cdr3_length: 12
j_call: TRBJ1-4
v_call: TRBV29-1
cdr3_nt: TGCAGCGCTGCACGGGGACAGGGAGAACTGTTTTTT
cdr3_aa: CSAARGQGELFF

clone_size: once
d_call: NA
cdr3_length: 15
j_call: TRBJ1-2
v_call: TRBV27
cdr3_nt: TGTGCCAGCAGTTTGAACCCTCCAGGGACCTATGGCTACACCTTC
cdr3_aa: CASSLNPPGTYGYTF

clone_size: NA
d_call: NA
cdr3_length: 16
j_call: TRBJ2-5
v_call: TRBV7-2
cdr3_nt: TGTGCCAGCAGCTTATTACCGCCGCTGGGGGCAGAGACCCAGTACTTC
cdr3_aa: CASSLLPPLGAETQYF

clone_size: once
d_call: TRBD1
cdr3_length: 16
j_call: TRBJ2-7
v_call: TRBV29-1
cdr3_nt: TGCAGCGTTGAAAAGTTTTTGGGACAGATAGCCTACGAGCAGTACTTC
cdr3_aa: CSVEKFLGQIAYEQYF

clone_size: NA
d_call: TRBD1
cdr3_length: 15
j_call: TRBJ1-4
v_call: TRBV20-1
cdr3_nt: TGCAGTGCTAGCTGGCAGGGGGCTGCTAATGAAAAACTGTTTTTT
cdr3_aa: CSASWQGAANEKLFF

clone_size: NA
d_call: NA
cdr3_length: 13
j_call: TRBJ2-7
v_call: TRBV20-1
cdr3_nt: TGCAGTGCGAACCGGGACCCACTCTACGAGCAGTACTTC
cdr3_aa: CSANRDPLYEQYF

clone_size: NA
d_call: NA
cdr3_length: 13
j_call: TRBJ2-7
v_call: TRBV20-1
cdr3_nt: TGCAGTGCGGAACCTGACGGGTCCTACGAGCAGTACTTC
cdr3_aa: CSAEPDGSYEQYF

clone_size: NA
d_call: TRBD2
cdr3_length: 17
j_call: TRBJ2-1
v_call: TRBV18
cdr3_nt: TGTGCCAGCTCACCACCGTTGAGCGGGGGGGCCTACAATGAGCAGTTCTTC
cdr3_aa: CASSPPLSGGAYNEQFF

clone_size: few
d_call: NA
cdr3_length: 15
j_call: TRBJ2-7
v_call: TRBV5-1
cdr3_nt: TGCGCCAGCAGCCCGGGACATATTGGGTCCTACGAGCAGTACTTC
cdr3_aa: CASSPGHIGSYEQYF

clone_size: NA
d_call: TRBD1
cdr3_length: 16
j_call: TRBJ2-3
v_call: TRBV6-1
cdr3_nt: TGTGCCAGCAGTGTCACAGGGGTCCTTAGCACAGATACGCAGTATTTT
cdr3_aa: CASSVTGVLSTDTQYF

clone_size: NA
d_call: NA
cdr3_length: 13
j_call: TRBJ2-4
v_call: TRBV29-1
cdr3_nt: TGCAGCGTTGAGGCGGGGGCGGGTAAAATTCAGTACTTC
cdr3_aa: CSVEAGAGKIQYF

clone_size: few
d_call: TRBD2
cdr3_length: 16
j_call: TRBJ2-5
v_call: TRBV12-3/TRBV12-4
cdr3_nt: TGTGCCAGCAGTTTATGGACTAGCGGCGTAGGAGAGACCCAGTACTTC
cdr3_aa: CASSLWTSGVGETQYF

clone_size: NA
d_call: TRBD1
cdr3_length: 14
j_call: TRBJ2-5
v_call: TRBV4-1
cdr3_nt: TGCGCCAGCAGCCCCTGGACAGGGGGGGAGACCCAGTACTTC
cdr3_aa: CASSPWTGGETQYF

clone_size: NA
d_call: NA
cdr3_length: 14
j_call: TRBJ1-5
v_call: TRBV28
cdr3_nt: TGTGCCAGCAGGGAACAGGGTTCCAATCAGCCCCAGCATTTT
cdr3_aa: CASREQGSNQPQHF

clone_size: NA
d_call: TRBD2
cdr3_length: 14
j_call: TRBJ2-1
v_call: TRBV4-2
cdr3_nt: TGTGCCAGCAGCCAAGGGGGACTAGTAAATGAGCAGTTCTTC
cdr3_aa: CASSQGGLVNEQFF

clone_size: once
d_call: TRBD1
cdr3_length: 13
j_call: TRBJ1-3
v_call: TRBV29-1
cdr3_nt: TGCAGCGTTGGGACAGGGATCGCAAACACCATATATTTT
cdr3_aa: CSVGTGIANTIYF

clone_size: NA
d_call: NA
cdr3_length: 13
j_call: TRBJ2-7
v_call: TRBV7-9
cdr3_nt: TGTGCCAGCAGCTTCGGGGGTAACTACGAGCAGTACTTC
cdr3_aa: CASSFGGNYEQYF

clone_size: few
d_call: NA
cdr3_length: 15
j_call: TRBJ2-7
v_call: TRBV6-5
cdr3_nt: TGTGCCAGCAGCTCCGGACAAGGGACGTCCTACGAGCAGTACTTC
cdr3_aa: CASSSGQGTSYEQYF

clone_size: NA
d_call: TRBD2
cdr3_length: 13
j_call: TRBJ2-1
v_call: TRBV29-1
cdr3_nt: TGCAGCGCACCCCGCGGGAGTTTCAATGAGCAGTTCTTC
cdr3_aa: CSAPRGSFNEQFF

clone_size: NA
d_call: NA
cdr3_length: 13
j_call: TRBJ2-3
v_call: TRBV20-1
cdr3_nt: TGCAGTGCTAGTGAGGGGAACACAGATACGCAGTATTTT
cdr3_aa: CSASEGNTDTQYF

clone_size: once
d_call: TRBD1
cdr3_length: 11
j_call: TRBJ2-7
v_call: TRBV20-1
cdr3_nt: TGCAGTGCAACAGGGGGCTACGAGCAGTACTTC
cdr3_aa: CSATGGYEQYF

clone_size: few
d_call: TRBD2
cdr3_length: 14
j_call: TRBJ2-3
v_call: TRBV5-6
cdr3_nt: TGTGCCAGCAGCTCCCGGGGGGGTCCGGATACGCAGTATTTT
cdr3_aa: CASSSRGGPDTQYF

clone_size: NA
d_call: TRBD2
cdr3_length: 18
j_call: TRBJ2-5
v_call: TRBV4-2
cdr3_nt: TGTGCCAGCAGCCAAGATGGGAGGCGGGGGGCGTACCAAGAGACCCAGTACTTC
cdr3_aa: CASSQDGRRGAYQETQYF

clone_size: NA
d_call: NA
cdr3_length: 13
j_call: TRBJ1-2
v_call: TRBV20-1
cdr3_nt: TGCAGTGCTAGTCCCAGGATTTCGGAGGGCTACACCTTC
cdr3_aa: CSASPRISEGYTF

clone_size: NA
d_call: NA
cdr3_length: 14
j_call: TRBJ2-4
v_call: TRBV20-1
cdr3_nt: TGCAGTGCTAGCCTGCCCCAGGGGTCGTATGAGCAGTACTTC
cdr3_aa: CSASLPQGSYEQYF

clone_size: NA
d_call: NA
cdr3_length: 14
j_call: TRBJ2-7
v_call: TRBV5-1
cdr3_nt: TGCGCCAGCAGCTTGGATGGGTGGGTTGACATTCGGTACTTC
cdr3_aa: CASSLDGWVDIRYF

clone_size: once
d_call: NA
cdr3_length: 14
j_call: TRBJ1-2
v_call: TRBV10-3
cdr3_nt: TGTGCCATCATGGACCCTCAGGGAGCAAGCGGCTACACCTTC
cdr3_aa: CAIMDPQGASGYTF

clone_size: NA
d_call: NA
cdr3_length: 16
j_call: TRBJ2-1
v_call: TRBV9
cdr3_nt: TGTGCCAGCAGCGTGTCACAGGACCCCTCCTACAATGAGCAGTTCTTC
cdr3_aa: CASSVSQDPSYNEQFF

clone_size: NA
d_call: NA
cdr3_length: 12
j_call: TRBJ1-2
v_call: TRBV24-1
cdr3_nt: TGTGCCACCAGTGATTTGGAATTAGGCTACACCTTC
cdr3_aa: CATSDLELGYTF

clone_size: NA
d_call: NA
cdr3_length: 14
j_call: TRBJ1-1
v_call: TRBV20-1
cdr3_nt: TGCAGTGCTAGAGATCGTGGGGACGCCACTGAAGCTTTCTTT
cdr3_aa: CSARDRGDATEAFF

clone_size: once
d_call: NA
cdr3_length: 15
j_call: TRBJ2-7
v_call: TRBV9
cdr3_nt: TGTGCCAGCAGCGTAGATGTCGGACTTGGTTACGAGCAGTACTTC
cdr3_aa: CASSVDVGLGYEQYF

clone_size: few
d_call: NA
cdr3_length: 14
j_call: TRBJ2-5
v_call: TRBV20-1
cdr3_nt: TGCAGTGCTAGCAGGTTGAGACTCCAAGAGACCCAGTACTTC
cdr3_aa: CSASRLRLQETQYF

clone_size: NA
d_call: NA
cdr3_length: 13
j_call: TRBJ1-1
v_call: TRBV2
cdr3_nt: TGTGCCAGCATGAGAAACAGGAACACTGAAGCTTTCTTT
cdr3_aa: CASMRNRNTEAFF

clone_size: NA
d_call: NA
cdr3_length: 15
j_call: TRBJ2-1
v_call: TRBV5-1
cdr3_nt: TGCGCCAGCAGCCCCCCGGGGCTAGAGGACGATGAGCAGTTCTTC
cdr3_aa: CASSPPGLEDDEQFF

clone_size: NA
d_call: TRBD1
cdr3_length: 13
j_call: TRBJ2-7
v_call: TRBV10-3
cdr3_nt: TGTGCCGCGTCGGGACAGGGGAGCGACGAGCAGTACTTC
cdr3_aa: CAASGQGSDEQYF

clone_size: NA
d_call: TRBD1
cdr3_length: 11
j_call: TRBJ2-5
v_call: TRBV29-1
cdr3_nt: TGCAGGACAGGGTCCTTTGAGACCCAGTACTTC
cdr3_aa: CRTGSFETQYF

clone_size: few
d_call: NA
cdr3_length: 15
j_call: TRBJ2-2
v_call: TRBV19
cdr3_nt: TGTGCCAGTAGTCCTTCGGGACCCAACACCGGGGAGCTGTTTTTT
cdr3_aa: CASSPSGPNTGELFF

clone_size: NA
d_call: NA
cdr3_length: 13
j_call: TRBJ1-2
v_call: TRBV20-1
cdr3_nt: TGCAGTGCTAGAGATCGCGGGACCCCTGGCTACACCTTC
cdr3_aa: CSARDRGTPGYTF

clone_size: once
d_call: TRBD2
cdr3_length: 14
j_call: TRBJ2-1
v_call: TRBV2
cdr3_nt: TGTGCCAGCCAGAGACTAGCGGAGTACAATGAGCAGTTCTTC
cdr3_aa: CASQRLAEYNEQFF

clone_size: few
d_call: NA
cdr3_length: 14
j_call: TRBJ1-5
v_call: TRBV4-1
cdr3_nt: TGCGCCAGCAGCCAAGATTGGACAAATCAGCCCCAGCATTTT
cdr3_aa: CASSQDWTNQPQHF